The next 5 T cell receptor beta chains were all read from a single sample in a study of glioma-infiltrating T cells. The iRepertoire nested amplicon-rescue multiplex PCR amplified TCR alpha and beta CDR3s from RNA. TCRdb re-derived calls from the multiplex PCR reads in MiXCR, one entry per CDR3 protein. The data contain about 190,000 distinct CDR3 sequences, 25% to 35% of them singletons. The sample comprised glioma tissue, nonneoplastic brain tissue, or PBMCs (not recorded which). The source of these receptors is a human donor with low-grade glioma or glioblastoma, undergoing nonglioma brain surgery, or in good health (not recorded which).

The rearrangement links TRBV27 to TRBJ1-3; D unresolved. CDR1 MNHEY and CDR2 SMNVEV come from the germline V gene (reference sequence). The CDR3 spans 15 residues. Between the trimmed V and J ends, which lost 6 bases and 4 bases, there was a span of 16 bases. CDR3 nucleotides: TGTGCCAGCAGCCCGGACGGCCTGTGGGGAAACACCATATATTTT. It encodes CASSPDGLWGNTIYF.

This clonotype has at least ten counts. The V gene is TRBV6-2 or TRBV6-3, the J gene TRBJ2-3, with TRBD2 matching 12 bases. V shed 8 bases, J shed 4 bases, and the junction held 19 bases outside the gene matches. Looked up from germline, CDR1 is MNHEY and CDR2 is SVGEGT. The CDR3 consists of 19 residues. The CDR3 sequence is CASSRQSTELAGGPDTQYF. The DNA of the CDR3 is TGTGCCAGCTCTCGACAGTCGACGGAACTAGCGGGAGGACCAGATACGCAGTATTTT.

This clonotype has ten or more counts. This chain uses TRBV2 with TRBJ1-5, with 7 bases aligning to TRBD1. CDR1 and CDR2 (germline): SNHLY, FYNNEI. The CDR3 has 13 amino acids. V lost 8 bases and J lost 5; bases outside the gene matches: 6. The CDR3: CASAGGGYQPQHF. In DNA, the CDR3 is TGTGCCAGCGCAGGGGGAGGGTATCAGCCCCAGCATTTT.

Note on this clonotype: Sequence at one end of the junction differs from germline and may be a read error. The chain employs TRBV6-6 and TRBJ2-3; no clear D. The CDR3 loop spans 11 amino acids. Looked up from germline, CDR1 is MNHNY and CDR2 is SVGAGI (reference sequence). The CDR3 bases are TGTCCCAGCAGGTCTGCAGATACGAAGTATTTT. Translating gives CPSRSADTKYF.

In the case of this clonotype: A read error may explain this, as a much larger clone is one base away. This chain uses TRBV7-2 with TRBJ1-3; D gene uncertain. The germline V gene encodes CDR1 SGHTA and CDR2 FQGNSA. The CDR3 runs 15 residues. V lost 7 bases, J lost 2 bases, and 15 bases lay in between. In DNA, the CDR3 is TGTGCCAGCACCCCCGTTTTAGGTCCTGGAAACACCATATATTTT. Protein: CASTPVLGPGNTIYF.